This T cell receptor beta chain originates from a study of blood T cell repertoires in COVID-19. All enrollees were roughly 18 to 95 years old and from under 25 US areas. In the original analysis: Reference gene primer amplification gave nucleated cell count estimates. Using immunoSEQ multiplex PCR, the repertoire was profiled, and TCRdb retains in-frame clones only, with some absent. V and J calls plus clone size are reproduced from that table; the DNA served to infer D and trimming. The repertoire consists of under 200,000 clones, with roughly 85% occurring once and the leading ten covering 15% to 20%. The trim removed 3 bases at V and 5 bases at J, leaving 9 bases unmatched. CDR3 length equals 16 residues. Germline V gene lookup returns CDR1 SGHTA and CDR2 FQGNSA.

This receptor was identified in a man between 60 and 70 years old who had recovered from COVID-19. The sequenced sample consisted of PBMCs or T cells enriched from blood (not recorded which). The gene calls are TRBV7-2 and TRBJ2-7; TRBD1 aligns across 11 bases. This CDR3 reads CASSFPGQGVGNEQYF. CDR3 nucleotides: TGTGCCAGCAGCTTTCCGGGACAGGGGGTCGGTAACGAGCAGTACTTC. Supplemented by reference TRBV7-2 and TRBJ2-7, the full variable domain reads GAGVSQSPSNKVTEKGKDVELRCDPISGHTALYWYRQSLGQGLEFLIYFQGNSAPDKSGLPSDRFSAERTGGSVSTLTIQRTQQEDSAVYLCASSFPGQGVGNEQYFGPGTRLTVT.